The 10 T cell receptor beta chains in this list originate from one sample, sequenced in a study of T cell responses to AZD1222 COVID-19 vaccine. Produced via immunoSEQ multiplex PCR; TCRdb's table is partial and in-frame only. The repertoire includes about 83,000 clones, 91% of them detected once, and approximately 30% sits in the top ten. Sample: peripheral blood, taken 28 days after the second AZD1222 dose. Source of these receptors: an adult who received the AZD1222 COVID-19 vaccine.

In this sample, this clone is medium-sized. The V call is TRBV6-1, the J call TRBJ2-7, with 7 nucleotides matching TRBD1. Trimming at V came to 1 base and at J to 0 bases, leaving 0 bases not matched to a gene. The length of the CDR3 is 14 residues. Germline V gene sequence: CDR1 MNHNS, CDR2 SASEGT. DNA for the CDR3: TGTGCCAGCAGTGAAGGGGACAGCTCCTACGAGCAGTACTTC. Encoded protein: CASSEGDSSYEQYF.

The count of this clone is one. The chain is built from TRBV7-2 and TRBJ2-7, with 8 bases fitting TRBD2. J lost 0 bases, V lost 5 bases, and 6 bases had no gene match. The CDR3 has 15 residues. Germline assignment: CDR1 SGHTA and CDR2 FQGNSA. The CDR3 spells CASSDRGGSSYEQYF. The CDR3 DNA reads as TGTGCCAGCAGCGACCGGGGGGGGAGCTCCTACGAGCAGTACTTC. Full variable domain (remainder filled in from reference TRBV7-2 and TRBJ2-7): GAGVSQSPSNKVTEKGKDVELRCDPISGHTALYWYRQSLGQGLEFLIYFQGNSAPDKSGLPSDRFSAERTGGSVSTLTIQRTQQEDSAVYLCASSDRGGSSYEQYFGPGTRLTVT.

The DNA of the CDR3 is TGTGCCAGCAGCTTAGCGTTGCGGGGGGCCTACGAGCAGTACTTC. Translating gives CASSLALRGAYEQYF. V usage is TRBV7-2 and J usage is TRBJ2-7, with 8 bases lining up with TRBD2. V lost 0 bases, J lost 2 bases, and 3 bases stayed unmatched. The CDR3 contains 15 residues. The germline V gene has CDR1 SGHTA and CDR2 FQGNSA.

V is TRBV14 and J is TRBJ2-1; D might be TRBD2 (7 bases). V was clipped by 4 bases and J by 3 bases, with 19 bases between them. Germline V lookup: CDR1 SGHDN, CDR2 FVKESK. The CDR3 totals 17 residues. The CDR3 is CASSRLRGPGDYNEQFF. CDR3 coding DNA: TGTGCCAGCAGCCGACTGCGGGGGCCGGGAGACTACAATGAGCAGTTCTTC.

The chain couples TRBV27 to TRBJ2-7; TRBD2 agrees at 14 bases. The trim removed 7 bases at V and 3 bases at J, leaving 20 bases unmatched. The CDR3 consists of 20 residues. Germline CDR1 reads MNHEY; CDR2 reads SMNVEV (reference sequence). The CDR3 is CASTWYSGTSGRRGLYEQYF. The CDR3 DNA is TGTGCCAGCACTTGGTACAGCGGGACTAGCGGGAGAAGGGGGCTCTACGAGCAGTACTTC.

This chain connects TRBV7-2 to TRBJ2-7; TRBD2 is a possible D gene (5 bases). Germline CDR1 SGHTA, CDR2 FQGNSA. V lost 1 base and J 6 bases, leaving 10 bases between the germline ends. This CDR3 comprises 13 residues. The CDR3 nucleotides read TGTGCCAGCAGCTTAGAATCCACTAGCGAGCAGTACTTC. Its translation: CASSLESTSEQYF.

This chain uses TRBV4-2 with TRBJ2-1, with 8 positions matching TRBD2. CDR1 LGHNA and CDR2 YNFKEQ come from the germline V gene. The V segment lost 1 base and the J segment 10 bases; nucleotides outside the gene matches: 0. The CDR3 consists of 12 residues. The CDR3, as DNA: TGTGCCAGCAGCCAAGCTAGCGGGGAGCAGTTCTTC. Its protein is CASSQASGEQFF.

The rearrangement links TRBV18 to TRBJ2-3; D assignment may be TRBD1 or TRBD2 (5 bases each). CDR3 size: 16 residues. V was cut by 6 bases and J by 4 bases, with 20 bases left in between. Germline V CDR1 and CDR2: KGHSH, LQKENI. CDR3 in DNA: TGTGCCAGCTCCCCCTCCTTAAGAGGGGCAGCAGATACGCAGTATTTT. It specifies CASSPSLRGAADTQYF.

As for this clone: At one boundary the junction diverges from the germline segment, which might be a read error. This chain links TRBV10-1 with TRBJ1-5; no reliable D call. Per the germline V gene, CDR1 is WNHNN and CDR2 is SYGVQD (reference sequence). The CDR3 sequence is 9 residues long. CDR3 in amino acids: CASSQPQHF. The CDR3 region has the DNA TGCGCCAGCAGTCAGCCCCAGCATTTT.

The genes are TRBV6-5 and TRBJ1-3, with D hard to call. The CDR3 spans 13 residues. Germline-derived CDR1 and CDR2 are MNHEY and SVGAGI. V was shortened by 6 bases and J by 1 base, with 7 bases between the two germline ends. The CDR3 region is CASRPPSGNTIYF. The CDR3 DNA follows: TGTGCCAGCAGGCCCCCTTCTGGAAACACCATATATTTT.